A selection of T cell receptor beta chains follows, all from one sample in a study of CD8+CD57+ T cells in acquired aplastic anemia. TCRdb re-called the reads with MiXCR, one entry per CDR3 protein. Seen here are about 190,000 distinct CDR3 sequences, roughly half observed once, and the top ten hold about 17%. Sequences were obtained from sorted CD4+, CD8+, or CD8+CD57+ T cells (not recorded which) from PBMCs. Receptors originate from a human donor in good health, serving as a control. Each CDR3 is given with its conserved first and last residue. A D gene is named only where the DNA matches it firmly. Clone size appears in some rows only: once, few, many, or a class for an expanded clone.

j_call v_call d_call clone_size cdr3_nt cdr3_aa
TRBJ1-6 TRBV20-1 - - TGCAGTGCCTCACCCCTCCACTTT CSASPLHF
TRBJ1-1 TRBV10-3 - many TGTGCCATCAGTGAGGGGGCGCGGATGAACACTGAAGCTTTCTTT CAISEGARMNTEAFF
TRBJ2-1 TRBV11-3 TRBD2 many TGTGCCAGCAGCTTAAGCGGGGGCGTCTACAATGAGCAGTTCTTC CASSLSGGVYNEQFF
TRBJ2-7 TRBV25-1 - - TGTGCCAGCAGCTCTACAGGGTCGCTCTACGAGCAGTACTTC CASSSTGSLYEQYF
TRBJ1-1 TRBV11-2 - - TGTGCCAGCAGCTTAGTCCCCCGGGGTCGGACTGAAGCTTTCTTT CASSLVPRGRTEAFF
TRBJ2-5 TRBV9 - - TGTGCCAGCTCAAGGGATCCCGAAGAGACCCAGTACTTC CASSRDPEETQYF
TRBJ1-1 TRBV10-3 - - TGTGCCATCAGTGAGTCGTTAGGGGCTGGCACTGAAGCTTTCTTT CAISESLGAGTEAFF
TRBJ1-5 TRBV19 TRBD1 - TGTGCCAGTAGTGCCGACAGGGTCCAGCCCCAGCATTTT CASSADRVQPQHF
TRBJ2-7 TRBV13 TRBD1 many TGTGCCAGCAGCATGACGTCCGCTGGGACAGCACGCTACGAGCAGTACTTC CASSMTSAGTARYEQYF
TRBJ1-1 TRBV5-8 TRBD1 - TGTGCCAGCAGCTTGGTTCGTCCGGGACAGGGGGCTAGAAACACTGAAGCTTTCTTT CASSLVRPGQGARNTEAFF
TRBJ1-1 TRBV7-3 - few TGCGCCAGCAGCCAAACTAGGACGGGGAACACTGAAGCTTTCTTT CASSQTRTGNTEAFF